This T cell receptor (beta chain) was sequenced in a study of blood T cell repertoires in COVID-19. TCRdb's copy holds only in-frame clones and misses some; the assay was immunoSEQ multiplex PCR. The table lists about 150,000 clones, 80% to 90% of them singletons. Losses at the gene ends were 4 bases for V and 0 bases for J; bases not matched to a gene: 9. The CDR3 runs to 17 residues. Per the germline V gene, CDR1 is SEHNR and CDR2 is FQNEAQ (reference sequence). The sequence came from a man aged 65 to 85 with acute or convalescent COVID-19. This chain connects TRBV7-9 to TRBJ2-1; TRBD2 agrees at 7 bases. The sequencing sample was made of peripheral blood. The CDR3 here is CASSSSGYKSSYNEQFF. The CDR3 nucleotides are TGTGCCAGCAGCTCTAGCGGATACAAAAGCTCCTACAATGAGCAGTTCTTC.